This T cell receptor beta chain was obtained from a study of synovial regulatory T cells in juvenile arthritis. For the study at large: A few patients were therapy-naive; roughly 6 received methotrexate alone.

Libraries were prepared by immunoSEQ multiplex PCR; TCRdb keeps only in-frame clonotypes and omits some of them. This listing includes about 10,000 clones. Germline V gene lookup returns CDR1 MNHEY and CDR2 SMNVEV (reference sequence). The CDR3 has 15 residues. No DNA accompanies this entry. About this clone: Antigen: not known.

Patients were aged median approximately 11 years with disease lasting median 7 years. Findings and limits, study-wide: Across patients, iaTreg TCR repertoires were mostly private, partly shared with synovial Teff and blood CPL. Synovial Tregs shared more CDR3 sequences with iaTregs than other blood Tregs.

The sequenced sample was Treg cells from blood. Stated subset: remaining (HLA-DR-negative) circulating blood Treg cells. The clonotype originates from a donor younger than 35 with juvenile idiopathic arthritis. The rearrangement links TRBV27 to TRBJ1-5. The CDR3 sequence: CASRMGSTSNQPQHF.